The sequence of this TCR beta chain was determined in a study of tumor and adjacent non-tumor tissue in lung cancer. Study overall: There were about twelve adenocarcinoma, a couple of squamous cell carcinoma and 1 small cell lung cancer cases. Samples averaged about 3.8 million productive TCRbeta reads each. Patients were aged about 30 to 80, 10 men and 4 to 6 women, stage I to III.

No cell sorting was done before RNA was extracted from the tissue. The normal lung tissue was taken more than 3 cm from the tumor edge. Points on this clonotype: The antigen is not known. This may come from a read error, since a much larger clone is one base off.

Findings and limits, study-wide: Tumor tissue had significantly higher TCR diversity than normal lung.

This CDR3 has 12 amino acids. The germline V gene encodes CDR1 SEHNR and CDR2 FQNEAQ (reference sequence). TCRbeta libraries were built with three rounds of nested PCR, modified from ARM-PCR. TCRdb reprocessed the multiplex PCR reads via MiXCR and lists one record per CDR3 protein. Of 60,000 to 65,000 distinct CDR3 sequences listed, around two thirds are singletons. The V and J genes are TRBV7-9 and TRBJ2-7; TRBD2 might be the D (5 bases). Sequencing input: distant non-tumor lung tissue. The sequence was obtained from a man aged 70 or older with non-small cell lung cancer. The CDR3 region has the DNA TGTGCCAGCAGCCCGGGGAGTAACGAGCCGTACTTC. Amino acids: CASSPGSNEPYF.